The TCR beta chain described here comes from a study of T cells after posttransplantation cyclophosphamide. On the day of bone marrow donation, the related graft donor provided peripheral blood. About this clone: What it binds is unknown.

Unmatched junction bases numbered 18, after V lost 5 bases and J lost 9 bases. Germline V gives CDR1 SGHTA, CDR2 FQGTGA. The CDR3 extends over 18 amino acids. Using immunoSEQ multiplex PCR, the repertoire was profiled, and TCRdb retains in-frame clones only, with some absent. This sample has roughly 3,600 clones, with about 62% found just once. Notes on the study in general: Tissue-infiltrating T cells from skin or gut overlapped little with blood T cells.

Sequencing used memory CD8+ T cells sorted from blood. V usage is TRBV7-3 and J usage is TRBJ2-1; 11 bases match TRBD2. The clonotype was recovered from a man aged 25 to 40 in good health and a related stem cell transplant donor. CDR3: CASSPLGPEVAGGLEQFF. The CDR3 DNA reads TGTGCCAGCAGCCCTCTAGGTCCTGAGGTAGCGGGGGGGCTTGAGCAGTTCTTC.